This T cell receptor beta chain was sequenced during a study of blood T cell repertoires in COVID-19. Here immunoSEQ multiplex PCR was the method, and the copy in TCRdb shows in-frame clones only, minus some. Of about 140,000 clones in the sample, about 75% are singletons; the top ten hold about 3.2%. Clinical history as reported by participants underpinned cohort assignment. J lost 8 bases, V lost 3 bases, and 6 bases had no gene match. Germline CDR1 reads SGHRS; CDR2 reads YFSETQ. This CDR3 has 13 residues. This clone was detected once. The source is a woman aged 45-60 years who had recovered from COVID-19. The V and J genes are TRBV5-1 and TRBJ1-2; 8 nucleotides agree with TRBD1. The specimen was PBMCs or T cells enriched from blood (not recorded which). The CDR3 protein is CASSSPTGEGYTF. For the CDR3, the DNA is TGCGCCAGCAGCTCGCCGACAGGGGAAGGCTACACCTTC.